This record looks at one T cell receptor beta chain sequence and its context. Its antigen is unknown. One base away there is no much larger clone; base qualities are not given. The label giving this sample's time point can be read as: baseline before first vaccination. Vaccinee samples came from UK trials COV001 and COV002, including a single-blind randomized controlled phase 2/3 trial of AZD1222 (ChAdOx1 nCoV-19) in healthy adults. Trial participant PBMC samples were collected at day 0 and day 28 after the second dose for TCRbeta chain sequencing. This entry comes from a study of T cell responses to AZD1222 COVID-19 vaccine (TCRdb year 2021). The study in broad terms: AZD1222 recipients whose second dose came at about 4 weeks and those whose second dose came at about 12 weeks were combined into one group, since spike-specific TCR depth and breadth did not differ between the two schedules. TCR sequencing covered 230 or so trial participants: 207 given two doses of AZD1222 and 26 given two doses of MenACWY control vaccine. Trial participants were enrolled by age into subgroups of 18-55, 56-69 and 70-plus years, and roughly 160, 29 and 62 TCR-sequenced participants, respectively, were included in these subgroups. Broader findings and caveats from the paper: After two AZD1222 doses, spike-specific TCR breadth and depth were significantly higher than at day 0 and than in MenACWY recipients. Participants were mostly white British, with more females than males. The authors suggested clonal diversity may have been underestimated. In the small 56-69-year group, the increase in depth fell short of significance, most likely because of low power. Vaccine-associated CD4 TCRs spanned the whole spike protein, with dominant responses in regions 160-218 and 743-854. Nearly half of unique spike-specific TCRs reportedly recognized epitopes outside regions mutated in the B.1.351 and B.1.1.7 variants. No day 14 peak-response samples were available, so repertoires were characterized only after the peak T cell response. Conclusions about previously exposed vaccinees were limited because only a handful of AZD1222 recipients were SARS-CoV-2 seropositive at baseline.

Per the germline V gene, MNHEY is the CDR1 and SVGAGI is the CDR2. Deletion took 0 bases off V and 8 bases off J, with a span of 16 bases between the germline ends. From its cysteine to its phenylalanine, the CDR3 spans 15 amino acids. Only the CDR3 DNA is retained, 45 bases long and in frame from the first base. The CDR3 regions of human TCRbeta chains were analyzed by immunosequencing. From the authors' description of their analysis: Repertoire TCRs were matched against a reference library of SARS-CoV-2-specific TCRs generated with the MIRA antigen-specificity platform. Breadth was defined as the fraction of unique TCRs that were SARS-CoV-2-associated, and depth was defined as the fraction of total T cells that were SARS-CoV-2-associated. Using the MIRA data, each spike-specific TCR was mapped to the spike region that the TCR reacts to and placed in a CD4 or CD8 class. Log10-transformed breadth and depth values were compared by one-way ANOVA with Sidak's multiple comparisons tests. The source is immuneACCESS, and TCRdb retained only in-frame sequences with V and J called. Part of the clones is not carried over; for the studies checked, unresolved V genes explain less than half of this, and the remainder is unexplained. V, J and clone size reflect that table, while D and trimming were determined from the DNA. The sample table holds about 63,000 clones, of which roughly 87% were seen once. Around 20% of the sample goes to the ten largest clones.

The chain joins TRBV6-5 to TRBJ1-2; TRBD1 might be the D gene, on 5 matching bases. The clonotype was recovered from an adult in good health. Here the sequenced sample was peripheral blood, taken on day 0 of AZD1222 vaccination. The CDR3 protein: CASSYSGRETSGYTF. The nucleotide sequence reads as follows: TGTGCCAGCAGTTACTCAGGCAGGGAGACGTCGGGCTACACCTTC.